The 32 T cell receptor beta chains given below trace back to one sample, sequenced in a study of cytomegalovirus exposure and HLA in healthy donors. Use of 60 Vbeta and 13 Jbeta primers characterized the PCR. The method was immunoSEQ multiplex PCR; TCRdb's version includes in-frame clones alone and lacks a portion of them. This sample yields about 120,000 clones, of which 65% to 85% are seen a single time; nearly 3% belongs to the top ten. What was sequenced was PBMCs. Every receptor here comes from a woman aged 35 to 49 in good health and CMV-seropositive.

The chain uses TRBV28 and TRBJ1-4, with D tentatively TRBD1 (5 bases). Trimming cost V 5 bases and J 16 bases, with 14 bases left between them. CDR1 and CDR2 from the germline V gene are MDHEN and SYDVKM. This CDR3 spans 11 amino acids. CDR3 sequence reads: CASSDSHQGFF. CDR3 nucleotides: TGTGCCAGCAGTGACAGTCACCAAGGGTTTTTT.

The CDR3 coding sequence is TGTGCCAGCAGTGACCCTGGGGTAGCGGGAGAGGATGAGCAGTTCTTC. The encoded protein is CASSDPGVAGEDEQFF. V gene TRBV2 combines with J gene TRBJ2-1; TRBD2 matches 9 bases. The germline V gene encodes CDR1 SNHLY and CDR2 FYNNEI. The CDR3 spans 16 residues. With V trimmed by 3 bases and J by 8 bases, 11 bases remained unmatched.

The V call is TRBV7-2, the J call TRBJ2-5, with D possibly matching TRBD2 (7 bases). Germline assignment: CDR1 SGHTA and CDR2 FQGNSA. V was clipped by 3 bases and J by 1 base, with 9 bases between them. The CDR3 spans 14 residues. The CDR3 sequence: CASSFRGAQETQYF. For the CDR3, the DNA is TGTGCCAGCAGCTTCCGGGGGGCCCAAGAGACCCAGTACTTC.

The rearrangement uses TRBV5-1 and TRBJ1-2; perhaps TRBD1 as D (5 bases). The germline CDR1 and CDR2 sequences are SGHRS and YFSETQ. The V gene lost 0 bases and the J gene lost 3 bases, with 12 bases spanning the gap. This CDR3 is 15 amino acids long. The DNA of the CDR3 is TGCGCCAGCAGCTTGGATACCCGACAGTACTATGGCTACACCTTC. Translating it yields CASSLDTRQYYGYTF.

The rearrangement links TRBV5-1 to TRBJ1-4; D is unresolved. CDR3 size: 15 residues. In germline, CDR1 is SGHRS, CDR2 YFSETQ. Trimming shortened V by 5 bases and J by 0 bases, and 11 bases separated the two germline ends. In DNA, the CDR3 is TGCGCCAGCAGAGAGCAGGATACAACTAATGAAAAACTGTTTTTT. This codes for CASREQDTTNEKLFF. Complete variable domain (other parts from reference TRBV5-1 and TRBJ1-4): KAGVTQTPRYLIKTRGQQVTLSCSPISGHRSVSWYQQTPGQGLQFLFEYFSETQRNKGNFPGRFSGRQFSNSRSEMNVSTLELGDSALYLCASREQDTTNEKLFFGSGTQLSVL.

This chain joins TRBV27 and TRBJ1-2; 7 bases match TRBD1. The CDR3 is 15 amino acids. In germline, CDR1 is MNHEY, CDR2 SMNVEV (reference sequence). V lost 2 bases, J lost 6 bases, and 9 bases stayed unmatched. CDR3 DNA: TGTGCCAGCAGTTTAGCCCAGGACAGGCTAGATGGCTACACCTTC. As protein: CASSLAQDRLDGYTF.

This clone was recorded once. CDR3 residues: CASSLVPGDTSSYEQYF. The CDR3 DNA follows: TGCGCCAGCAGCTTGGTTCCGGGAGACACTAGCTCCTACGAGCAGTACTTC. The V and J genes are TRBV5-1 and TRBJ2-7, with D perhaps matching TRBD2 (6 bases). From germline, CDR1 is SGHRS and CDR2 YFSETQ. The CDR3 consists of 17 residues. V lost 0 bases and J 0 bases, leaving 16 bases between the germline ends.

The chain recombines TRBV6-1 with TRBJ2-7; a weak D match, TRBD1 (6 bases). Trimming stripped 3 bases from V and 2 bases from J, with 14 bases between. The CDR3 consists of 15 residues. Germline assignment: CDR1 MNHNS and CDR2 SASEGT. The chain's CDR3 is CASSDWTEVTYEQYF. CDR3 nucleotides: TGTGCCAGCAGTGATTGGACAGAGGTAACCTACGAGCAGTACTTC.

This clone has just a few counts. DNA of the CDR3: TGTGCCAGCAGCCGGACAGGGGCGAACACTGAAGCTTTCTTT. Translation gives CASSRTGANTEAFF. The genes are TRBV6-5 and TRBJ1-1; 9 bases are a match to TRBD1. Germline-derived CDR1 and CDR2 are MNHEY and SVGAGI. This CDR3 has 14 amino acids. J gave up 1 base and V 6 bases, and 3 bases lay outside the gene matches.

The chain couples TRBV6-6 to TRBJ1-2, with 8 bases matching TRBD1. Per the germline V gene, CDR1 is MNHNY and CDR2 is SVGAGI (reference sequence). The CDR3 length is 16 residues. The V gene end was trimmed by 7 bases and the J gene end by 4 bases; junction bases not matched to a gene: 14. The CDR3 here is CASTPGEQGGFYGYTF. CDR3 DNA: TGTGCCAGCACCCCGGGAGAACAGGGGGGATTCTATGGCTACACCTTC.

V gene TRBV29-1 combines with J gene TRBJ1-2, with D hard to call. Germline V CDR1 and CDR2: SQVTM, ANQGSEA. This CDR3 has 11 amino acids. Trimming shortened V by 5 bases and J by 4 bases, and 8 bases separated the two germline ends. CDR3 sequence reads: CSVPLSYGYTF. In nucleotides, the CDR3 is TGCAGCGTTCCGCTTAGCTATGGCTACACCTTC.

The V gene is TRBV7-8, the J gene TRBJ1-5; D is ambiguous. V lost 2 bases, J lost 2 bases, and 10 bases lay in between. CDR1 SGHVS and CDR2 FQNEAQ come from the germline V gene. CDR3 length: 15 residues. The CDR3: CASSLFAQGNQPQHF. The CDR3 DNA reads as TGTGCCAGCAGCTTATTCGCTCAGGGCAATCAGCCCCAGCATTTT.

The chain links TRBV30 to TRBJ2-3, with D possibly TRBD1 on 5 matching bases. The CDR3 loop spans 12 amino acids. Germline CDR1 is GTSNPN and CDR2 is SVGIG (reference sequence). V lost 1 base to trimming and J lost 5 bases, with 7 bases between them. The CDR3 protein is CAWSDQGDTQYF. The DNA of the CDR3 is TGTGCCTGGAGTGATCAGGGAGATACGCAGTATTTT.

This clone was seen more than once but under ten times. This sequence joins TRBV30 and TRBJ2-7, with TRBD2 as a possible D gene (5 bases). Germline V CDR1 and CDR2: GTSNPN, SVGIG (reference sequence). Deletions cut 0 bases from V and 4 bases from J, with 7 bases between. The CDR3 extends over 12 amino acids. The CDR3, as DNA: TGTGCCTGGAGTGTACGGGGATACGAGCAGTACTTC. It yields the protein CAWSVRGYEQYF.

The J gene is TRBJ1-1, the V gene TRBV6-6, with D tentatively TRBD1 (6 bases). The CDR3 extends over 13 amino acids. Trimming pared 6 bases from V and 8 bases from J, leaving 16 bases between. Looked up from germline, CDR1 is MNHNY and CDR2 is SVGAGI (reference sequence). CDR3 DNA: TGTGCCAGCAGACCAACACCGGGACAAGAAGCTTTCTTT. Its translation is CASRPTPGQEAFF.

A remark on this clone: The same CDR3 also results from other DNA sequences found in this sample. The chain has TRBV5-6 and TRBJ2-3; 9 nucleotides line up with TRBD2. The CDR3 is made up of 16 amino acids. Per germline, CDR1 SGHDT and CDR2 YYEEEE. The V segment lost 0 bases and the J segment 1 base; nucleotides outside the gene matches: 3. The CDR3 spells CASSLGASGGTDTQYF. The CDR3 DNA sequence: TGTGCCAGCAGCTTGGGGGCTAGCGGGGGCACAGATACGCAGTATTTT.

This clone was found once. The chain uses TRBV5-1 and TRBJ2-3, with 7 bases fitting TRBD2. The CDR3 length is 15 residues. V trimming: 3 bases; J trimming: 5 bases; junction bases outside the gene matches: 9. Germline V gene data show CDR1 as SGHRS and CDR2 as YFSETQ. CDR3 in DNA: TGCGCCAGCAGCTGGGATCGAGCGGGAAGAGATACGCAGTATTTT. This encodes CASSWDRAGRDTQYF.

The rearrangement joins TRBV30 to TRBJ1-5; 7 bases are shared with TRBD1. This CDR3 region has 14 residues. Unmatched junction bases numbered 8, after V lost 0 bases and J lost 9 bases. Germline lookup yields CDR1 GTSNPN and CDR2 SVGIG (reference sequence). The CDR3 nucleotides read TGTGCCTGGAGTGTAGACAGGGTCCTTTCGCCCCAGCATTTT. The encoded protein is CAWSVDRVLSPQHF.

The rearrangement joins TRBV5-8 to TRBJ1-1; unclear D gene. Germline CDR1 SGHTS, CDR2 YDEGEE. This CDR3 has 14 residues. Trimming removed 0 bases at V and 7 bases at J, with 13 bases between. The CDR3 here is CASSLGRGPFEAFF. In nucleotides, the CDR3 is TGTGCCAGCAGCTTGGGTAGAGGGCCTTTTGAAGCTTTCTTT.

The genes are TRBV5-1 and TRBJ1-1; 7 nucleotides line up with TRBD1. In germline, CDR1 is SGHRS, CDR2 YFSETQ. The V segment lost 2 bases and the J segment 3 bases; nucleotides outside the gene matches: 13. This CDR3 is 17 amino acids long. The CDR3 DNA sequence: TGCGCCAGCAGCTTTAACAGGGGCACCCCCCTTCACACTGAAGCTTTCTTT. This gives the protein CASSFNRGTPLHTEAFF.

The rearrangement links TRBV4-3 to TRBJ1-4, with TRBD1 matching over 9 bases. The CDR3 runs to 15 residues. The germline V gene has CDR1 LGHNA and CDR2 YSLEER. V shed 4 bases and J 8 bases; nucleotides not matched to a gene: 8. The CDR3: CASSRTGGVREKLFF. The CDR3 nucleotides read TGCGCCAGCAGCCGAACAGGGGGCGTCCGGGAAAAACTGTTTTTT.

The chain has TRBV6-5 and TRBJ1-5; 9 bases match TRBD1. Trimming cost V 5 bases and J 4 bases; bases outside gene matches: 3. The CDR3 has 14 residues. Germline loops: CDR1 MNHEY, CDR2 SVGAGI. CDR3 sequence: CASSLDRGNQPQHF. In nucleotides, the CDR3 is TGTGCCAGCAGTCTCGACAGGGGGAATCAGCCCCAGCATTTT.

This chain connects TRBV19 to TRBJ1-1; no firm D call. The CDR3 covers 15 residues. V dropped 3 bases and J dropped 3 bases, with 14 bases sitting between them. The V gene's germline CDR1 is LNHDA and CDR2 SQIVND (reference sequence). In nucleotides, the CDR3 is TGTGCCAGTAGTATGAGGGTCGGTTCCGACACTGAAGCTTTCTTT. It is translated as CASSMRVGSDTEAFF.

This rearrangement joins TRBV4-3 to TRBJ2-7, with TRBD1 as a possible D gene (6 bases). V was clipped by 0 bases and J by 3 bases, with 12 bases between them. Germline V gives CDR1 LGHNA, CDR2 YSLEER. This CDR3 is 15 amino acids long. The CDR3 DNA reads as TGCGCCAGCAGCCAAGATCGGGGACACCTCTACGAGCAGTACTTC. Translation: CASSQDRGHLYEQYF.

The CDR3 loop reads CASSLSRRGEETQYF. The CDR3 DNA follows: TGTGCCAGCAGTTTATCCCGCAGGGGGGAAGAGACCCAGTACTTC. The chain couples TRBV27 to TRBJ2-5; weak D call: TRBD1 (7 bases). Germline-derived CDR1 and CDR2 are MNHEY and SMNVEV (reference sequence). The CDR3 runs to 15 residues. Trimming took 0 bases from V and 3 from J, leaving 11 bases between them.

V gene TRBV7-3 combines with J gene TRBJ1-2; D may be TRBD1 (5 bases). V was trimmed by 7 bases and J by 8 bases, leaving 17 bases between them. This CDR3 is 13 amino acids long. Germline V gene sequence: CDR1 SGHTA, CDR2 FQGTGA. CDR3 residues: CASTLTGGGGYTF. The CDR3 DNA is TGTGCCAGCACCCTCACGGGGGGTGGAGGCTACACCTTC.

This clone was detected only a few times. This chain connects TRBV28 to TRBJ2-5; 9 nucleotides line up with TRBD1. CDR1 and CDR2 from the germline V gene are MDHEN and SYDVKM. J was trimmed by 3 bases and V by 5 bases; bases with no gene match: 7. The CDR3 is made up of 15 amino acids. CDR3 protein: CASSPGTGREETQYF. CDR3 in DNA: TGTGCCAGCAGTCCCGGGACAGGGCGTGAAGAGACCCAGTACTTC.

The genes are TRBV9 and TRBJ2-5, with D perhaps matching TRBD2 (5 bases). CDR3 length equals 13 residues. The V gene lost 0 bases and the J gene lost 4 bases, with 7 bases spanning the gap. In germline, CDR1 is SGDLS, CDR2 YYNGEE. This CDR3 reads CASSVASTETQYF. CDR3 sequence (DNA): TGTGCCAGCAGCGTAGCTAGCACAGAGACCCAGTACTTC.

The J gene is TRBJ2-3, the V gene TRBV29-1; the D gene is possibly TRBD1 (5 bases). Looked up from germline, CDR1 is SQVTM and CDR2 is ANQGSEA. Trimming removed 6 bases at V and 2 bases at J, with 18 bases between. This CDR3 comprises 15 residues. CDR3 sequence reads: CSVTRPDTYTDTQYF. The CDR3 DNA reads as TGCAGCGTAACCCGTCCGGACACTTACACAGATACGCAGTATTTT.

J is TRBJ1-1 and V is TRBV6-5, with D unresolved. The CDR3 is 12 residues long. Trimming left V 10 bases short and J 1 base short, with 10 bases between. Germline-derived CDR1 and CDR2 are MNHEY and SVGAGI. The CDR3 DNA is TGTGCCACCGGAGAAGGGAACACTGAAGCTTTCTTT. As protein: CATGEGNTEAFF.

Here the CDR3 reads CSAQTGFGYTF. In nucleotides, the CDR3 is TGCAGTGCTCAGACAGGGTTTGGCTACACCTTC. The genes are TRBV20-1 and TRBJ1-2; 7 nucleotides line up with TRBD1. Germline CDR1 and CDR2: DFQATT and SNEGSKA (reference sequence). Trimming removed 5 bases from V and 7 bases from J; junction bases left unmatched: 4. The CDR3 has 11 amino acids.

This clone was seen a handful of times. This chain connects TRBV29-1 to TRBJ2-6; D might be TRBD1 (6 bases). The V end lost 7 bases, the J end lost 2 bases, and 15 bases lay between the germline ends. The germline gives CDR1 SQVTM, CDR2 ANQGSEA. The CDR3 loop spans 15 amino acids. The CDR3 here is CSAGAGTTGANVLTF. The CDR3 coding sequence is TGCAGCGCCGGGGCAGGGACAACTGGGGCCAACGTCCTGACTTTC. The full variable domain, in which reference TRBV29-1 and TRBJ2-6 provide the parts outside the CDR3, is SAVISQKPSRDICQRGTSLTIQCQVDSQVTMMFWYRQQPGQSLTLIATANQGSEATYESGFVIDKFPISRPNLTFSTLTVSNMSPEDSSIYLCSAGAGTTGANVLTFGAGSRLTVL.